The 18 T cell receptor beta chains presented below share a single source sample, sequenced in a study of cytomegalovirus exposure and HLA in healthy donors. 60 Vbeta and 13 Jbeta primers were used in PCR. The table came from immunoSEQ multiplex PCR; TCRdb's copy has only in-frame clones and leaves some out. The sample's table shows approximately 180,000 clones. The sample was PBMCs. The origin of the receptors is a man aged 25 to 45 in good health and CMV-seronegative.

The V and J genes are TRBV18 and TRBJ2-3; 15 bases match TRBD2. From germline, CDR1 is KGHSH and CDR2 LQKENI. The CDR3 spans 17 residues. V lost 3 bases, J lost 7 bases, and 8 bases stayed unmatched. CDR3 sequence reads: CASSPGTSGGPLNTQYF. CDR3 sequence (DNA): TGTGCCAGCTCACCCGGGACTAGCGGGGGGCCCCTGAATACGCAGTATTTT.

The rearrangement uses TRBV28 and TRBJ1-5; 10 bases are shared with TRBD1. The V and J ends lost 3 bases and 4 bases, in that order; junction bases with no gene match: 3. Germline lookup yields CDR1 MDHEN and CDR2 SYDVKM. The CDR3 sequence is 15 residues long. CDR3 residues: CASSFGTGANQPQHF. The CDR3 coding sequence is TGTGCCAGCAGTTTCGGGACAGGGGCAAATCAGCCCCAGCATTTT.

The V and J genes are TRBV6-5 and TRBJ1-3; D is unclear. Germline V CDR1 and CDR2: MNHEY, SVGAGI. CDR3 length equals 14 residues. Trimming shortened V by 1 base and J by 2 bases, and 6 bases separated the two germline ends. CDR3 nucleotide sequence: TGTGCCAGCAGTTACTACGGTGCTGGAAACACCATATATTTT. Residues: CASSYYGAGNTIYF.

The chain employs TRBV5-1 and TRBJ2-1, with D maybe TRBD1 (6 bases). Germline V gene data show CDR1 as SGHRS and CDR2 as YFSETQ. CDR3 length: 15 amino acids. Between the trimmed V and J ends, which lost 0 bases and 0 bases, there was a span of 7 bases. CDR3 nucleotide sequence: TGCGCCAGCAGCTTGGCAGGGGCCTCCTACAATGAGCAGTTCTTC. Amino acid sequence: CASSLAGASYNEQFF.

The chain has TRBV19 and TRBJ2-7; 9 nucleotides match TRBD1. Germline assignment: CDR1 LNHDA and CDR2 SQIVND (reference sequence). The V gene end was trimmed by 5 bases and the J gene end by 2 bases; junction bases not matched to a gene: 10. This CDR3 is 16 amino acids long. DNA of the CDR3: TGTGCCAGTAGTTCGAAACCCGGGACAGGGCCCTACGAGCAGTACTTC. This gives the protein CASSSKPGTGPYEQYF.

CDR3 DNA: TGTGCCAGCAGTTTCGACAGGGGAGGCTATGGCTACACCTTC. This translates into CASSFDRGGYGYTF. V is TRBV27 and J is TRBJ1-2; TRBD1 matches at 8 bases. The V segment lost 3 bases and the J segment 4 bases; nucleotides outside the gene matches: 4. Germline CDR1 is MNHEY and CDR2 is SMNVEV (reference sequence). The CDR3 consists of 14 residues.

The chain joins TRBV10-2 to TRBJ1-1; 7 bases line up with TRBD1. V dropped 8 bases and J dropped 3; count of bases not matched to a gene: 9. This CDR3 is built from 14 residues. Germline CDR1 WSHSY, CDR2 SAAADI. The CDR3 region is CASGSATGHTEAFF. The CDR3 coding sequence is TGCGCCAGCGGTAGTGCGACAGGGCACACTGAAGCTTTCTTT.

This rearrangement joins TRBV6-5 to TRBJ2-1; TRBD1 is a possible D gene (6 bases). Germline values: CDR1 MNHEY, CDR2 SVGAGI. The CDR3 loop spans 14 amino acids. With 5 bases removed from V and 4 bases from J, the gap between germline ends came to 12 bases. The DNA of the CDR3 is TGTGCCAGCAGTAGAGACAGGACATACAATGAGCAGTTCTTC. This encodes CASSRDRTYNEQFF.

The CDR3 DNA reads as TGTGCCTGGAGTTTGGACTTAAGCAATCAGCCCCAGCATTTT. This encodes CAWSLDLSNQPQHF. V usage is TRBV30 and J usage is TRBJ1-5; unclear D gene. V was trimmed by 2 bases and J by 1 base, leaving 9 bases between them. Germline V lookup: CDR1 GTSNPN, CDR2 SVGIG (reference sequence). This CDR3 is 14 amino acids long. Full variable domain (remainder filled in from reference TRBV30 and TRBJ1-5): SQTIHQWPATLVQPVGSPLSLECTVEGTSNPNLYWYRQAAGRGLQLLFYSVGIGQISSEVPQNLSASRPQDRQFILSSKKLLLSDSGFYLCAWSLDLSNQPQHFGDGTRLSIL.

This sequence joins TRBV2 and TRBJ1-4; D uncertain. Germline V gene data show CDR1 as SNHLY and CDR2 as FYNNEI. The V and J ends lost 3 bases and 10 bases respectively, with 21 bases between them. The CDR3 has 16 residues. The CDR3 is CASSDLRHGPSGKLFF. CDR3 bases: TGTGCCAGCAGTGACCTTCGACATGGGCCGAGCGGAAAACTGTTTTTT.

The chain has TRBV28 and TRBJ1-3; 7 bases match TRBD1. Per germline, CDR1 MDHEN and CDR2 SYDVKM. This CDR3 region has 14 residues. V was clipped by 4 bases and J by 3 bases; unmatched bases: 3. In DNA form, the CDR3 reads TGTGCCAGCAGTTCAGGGGGGCATGGAAACACCATATATTTT. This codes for CASSSGGHGNTIYF.

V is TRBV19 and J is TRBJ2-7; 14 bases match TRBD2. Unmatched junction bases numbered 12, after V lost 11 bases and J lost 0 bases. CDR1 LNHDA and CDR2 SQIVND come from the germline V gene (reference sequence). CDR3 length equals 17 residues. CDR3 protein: CASSRGTSGSISYEQYF. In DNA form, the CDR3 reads TGTGCCTCTTCGAGAGGGACTAGCGGGAGTATCTCCTACGAGCAGTACTTC.

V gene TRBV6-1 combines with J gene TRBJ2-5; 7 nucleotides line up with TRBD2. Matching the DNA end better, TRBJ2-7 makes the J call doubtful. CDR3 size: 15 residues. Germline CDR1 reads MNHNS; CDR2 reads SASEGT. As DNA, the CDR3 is TGTGCCAGCAGTGGTTCTAGCGGCCACTCGTACGAGCAGTACTTC. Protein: CASSGSSGHSYEQYF.

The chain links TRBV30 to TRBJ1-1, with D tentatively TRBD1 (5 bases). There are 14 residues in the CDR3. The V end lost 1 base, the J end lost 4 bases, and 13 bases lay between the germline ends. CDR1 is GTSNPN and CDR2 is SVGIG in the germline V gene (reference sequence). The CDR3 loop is CAWSGGLAGTEAFF. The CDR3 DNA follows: TGTGCCTGGAGTGGGGGACTGGCGGGCACTGAAGCTTTCTTT.

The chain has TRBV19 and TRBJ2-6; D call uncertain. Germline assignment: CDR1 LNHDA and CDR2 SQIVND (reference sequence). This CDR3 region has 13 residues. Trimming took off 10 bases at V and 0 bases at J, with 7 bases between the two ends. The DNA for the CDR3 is TGTGCCACTCGGAGCTCTGGGGCCAACGTCCTGACTTTC. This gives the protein CATRSSGANVLTF.

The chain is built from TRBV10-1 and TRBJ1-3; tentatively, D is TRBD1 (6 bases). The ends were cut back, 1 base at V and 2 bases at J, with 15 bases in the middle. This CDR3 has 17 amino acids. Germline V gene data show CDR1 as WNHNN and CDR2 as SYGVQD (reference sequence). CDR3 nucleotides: TGCGCCAGCAGTGAGTTCGCCTGGGACAATACTGGAAACACCATATATTTT. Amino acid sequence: CASSEFAWDNTGNTIYF.

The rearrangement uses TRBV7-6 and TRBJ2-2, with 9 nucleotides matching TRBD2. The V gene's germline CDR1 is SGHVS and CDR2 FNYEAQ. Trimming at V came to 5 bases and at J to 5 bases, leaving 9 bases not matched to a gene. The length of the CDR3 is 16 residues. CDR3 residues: CASSQDAGGGTGELFF. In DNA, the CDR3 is TGTGCCAGCAGCCAGGATGCGGGGGGGGGTACCGGGGAGCTGTTTTTT.

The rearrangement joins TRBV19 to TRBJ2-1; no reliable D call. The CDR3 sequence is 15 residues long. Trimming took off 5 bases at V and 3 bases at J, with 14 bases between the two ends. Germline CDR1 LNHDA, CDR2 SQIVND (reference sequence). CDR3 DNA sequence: TGTGCCAGTAGTTCCTCTAGTACGAACTACAATGAGCAGTTCTTC. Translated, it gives CASSSSSTNYNEQFF.